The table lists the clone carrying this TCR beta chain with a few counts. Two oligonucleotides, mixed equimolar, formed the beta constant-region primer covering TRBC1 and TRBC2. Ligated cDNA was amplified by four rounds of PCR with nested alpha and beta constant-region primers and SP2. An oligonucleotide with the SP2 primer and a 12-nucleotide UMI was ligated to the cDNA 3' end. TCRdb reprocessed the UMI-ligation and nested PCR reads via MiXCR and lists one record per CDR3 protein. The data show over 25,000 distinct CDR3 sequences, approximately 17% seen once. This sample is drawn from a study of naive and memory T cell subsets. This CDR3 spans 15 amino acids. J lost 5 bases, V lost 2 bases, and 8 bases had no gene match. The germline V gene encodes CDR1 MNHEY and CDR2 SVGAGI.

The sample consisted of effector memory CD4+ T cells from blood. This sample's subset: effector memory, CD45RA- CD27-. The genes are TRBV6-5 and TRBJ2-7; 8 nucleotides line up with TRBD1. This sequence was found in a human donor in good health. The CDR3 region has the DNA TGTGCCAGCAGTTACCTGACAGGGGTTGGGGACGAGCAGTACTTC. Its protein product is CASSYLTGVGDEQYF.